The T cell receptor beta chain described here comes from a study of cytomegalovirus exposure and HLA in healthy donors. Study results and caveats: Using the classifier, cytomegalovirus status was reportedly diagnosed with high specificity and sensitivity. The study listed roughly 160 cytomegalovirus-associated TCR beta chains.

The CDR3 extends over 16 amino acids. The trim removed 5 bases at V and 0 bases at J, leaving 5 bases unmatched. Germline V gene data show CDR1 as SGHAT and CDR2 as FQNNGV. As concerns this clone: Its antigen is not identified.

TCRdb keeps only in-frame clones here, not all; method: immunoSEQ multiplex PCR. The table has roughly 130,000 clones, 85% to 90% seen once. V is TRBV11-2 and J is TRBJ2-5, with 11 nucleotides matching TRBD2. The clonotype was recovered from a woman between 18 and 30 years old in good health and CMV-seropositive. The sequencing input was PBMCs. The CDR3 region is CASSPGTSGNQETQYF. Written as DNA, the CDR3 is TGTGCCAGCAGCCCAGGGACTAGCGGTAACCAAGAGACCCAGTACTTC. The full variable domain, its missing parts supplied by reference TRBV11-2 and TRBJ2-5, is EAGVAQSPRYKIIEKRQSVAFWCNPISGHATLYWYQQILGQGPKLLIQFQNNGVVDDSQLPKDRFSAERLKGVDSTLKIQPAKLEDSAVYLCASSPGTSGNQETQYFGPGTRLLVL.